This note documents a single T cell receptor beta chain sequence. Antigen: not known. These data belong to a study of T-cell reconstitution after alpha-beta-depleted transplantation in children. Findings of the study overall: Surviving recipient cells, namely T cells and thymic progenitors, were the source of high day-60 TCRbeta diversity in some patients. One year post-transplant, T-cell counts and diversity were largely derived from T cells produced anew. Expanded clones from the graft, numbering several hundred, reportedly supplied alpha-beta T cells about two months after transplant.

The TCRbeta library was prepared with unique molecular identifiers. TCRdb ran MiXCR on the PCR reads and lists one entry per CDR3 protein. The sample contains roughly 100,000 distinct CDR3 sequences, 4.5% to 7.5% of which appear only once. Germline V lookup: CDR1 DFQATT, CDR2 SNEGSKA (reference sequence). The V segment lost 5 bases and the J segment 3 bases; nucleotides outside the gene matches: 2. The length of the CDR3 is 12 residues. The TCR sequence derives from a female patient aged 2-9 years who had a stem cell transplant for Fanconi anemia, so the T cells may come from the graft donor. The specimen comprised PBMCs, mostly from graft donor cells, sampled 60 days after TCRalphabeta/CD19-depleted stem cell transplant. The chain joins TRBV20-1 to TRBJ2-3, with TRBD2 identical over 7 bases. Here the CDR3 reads CSAGGGTDTQYF. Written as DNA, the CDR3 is TGCAGTGCTGGGGGGGGGACAGATACGCAGTATTTT.